Listed below are T cell receptor beta chains from one sample, sequenced in a study of blood T cell repertoires in COVID-19. The protocol was immunoSEQ multiplex PCR, while the TCRdb copy is restricted to in-frame clones and leaves out a portion. The sample includes more than 75,000 clones, roughly 86% of them seen just once. Sample: peripheral blood. These receptors originate from a man aged 55 to 69 with acute or convalescent COVID-19. The CDR3 runs from the conserved cysteine through the conserved F or W. A D gene is named only where the DNA matches it firmly. The size field is filled for only some rows; it gives once, few, many or a size class.

clone_size: -
v_call: TRBV10-2
d_call: -
j_call: TRBJ1-1
cdr3_nt: TGCGCCAGCAGCCCAGGGATTGGGACTGAAGCTTTCTTT
cdr3_aa: CASSPGIGTEAFF

clone_size: -
v_call: TRBV11-3
d_call: TRBD1
j_call: TRBJ2-1
cdr3_nt: TGTGCCAGCAGCTCCGGACAGGGGTACAATGAGCAGTTCTTC
cdr3_aa: CASSSGQGYNEQFF

clone_size: -
v_call: TRBV18
d_call: -
j_call: TRBJ2-2
cdr3_nt: TGTGCCAGCTCAACATCACCCCCCGGGGAGCTGTTTTTT
cdr3_aa: CASSTSPPGELFF

clone_size: -
v_call: TRBV5-6
d_call: TRBD2
j_call: TRBJ2-1
cdr3_nt: TGTGCCAGCAGCTTGGTTTCGCTAGCGGCCTACAATGAGCAGTTCTTC
cdr3_aa: CASSLVSLAAYNEQFF

clone_size: -
v_call: TRBV2
d_call: TRBD2
j_call: TRBJ2-7
cdr3_nt: TGTGCCAGCAGCCCCCTTCCAGCGGGACTACGCTACGAGCAGTACTTC
cdr3_aa: CASSPLPAGLRYEQYF

clone_size: -
v_call: TRBV18
d_call: TRBD2
j_call: TRBJ2-1
cdr3_nt: TGTGCCAGCTCACCGGGACTAGCGGTCCATGAGCAGTTCTTC
cdr3_aa: CASSPGLAVHEQFF

clone_size: -
v_call: TRBV5-4
d_call: -
j_call: TRBJ2-2
cdr3_nt: TGTGCCAGCAGCTCACGACAGGGGAGGGGGGAAACCGGGGAGCTGTTTTTT
cdr3_aa: CASSSRQGRGETGELFF

clone_size: once
v_call: TRBV28
d_call: TRBD1
j_call: TRBJ1-2
cdr3_nt: TGTGCCAGCAGTTTAACAGGGGGAGGCTACACCTTC
cdr3_aa: CASSLTGGGYTF

clone_size: -
v_call: TRBV10-3
d_call: -
j_call: TRBJ2-2
cdr3_nt: TGTGCCATCAGTGACACGGCCGGGGAGCTGTTTTTT
cdr3_aa: CAISDTAGELFF

clone_size: -
v_call: TRBV28
d_call: TRBD1
j_call: TRBJ2-1
cdr3_nt: TGTGCCAGCAGCCCACCAGGGACAGGTAGTAATGAGCAGTTCTTC
cdr3_aa: CASSPPGTGSNEQFF

clone_size: -
v_call: TRBV2
d_call: TRBD1
j_call: TRBJ1-4
cdr3_nt: TGTGCCAGCATCCGGGACAGGGGAGGAAAACTGTTTTTT
cdr3_aa: CASIRDRGGKLFF

clone_size: -
v_call: TRBV19
d_call: TRBD2
j_call: TRBJ2-3
cdr3_nt: TGTGCCACCCAGAGCGGGACTAGCGCTAGCACAGATACGCAGTATTTT
cdr3_aa: CATQSGTSASTDTQYF

clone_size: -
v_call: TRBV30
d_call: -
j_call: TRBJ1-5
cdr3_nt: TGTGCCTGGAGTGAAAGCCCGGGGGTAAGGGCCCAGCATTTT
cdr3_aa: CAWSESPGVRAQHF

clone_size: -
v_call: TRBV28
d_call: -
j_call: TRBJ2-3
cdr3_nt: TGTGCCAGCAGAAGTGGGGGGACCAATCTTACGCAGTATTTT
cdr3_aa: CASRSGGTNLTQYF

clone_size: -
v_call: TRBV5-4
d_call: TRBD1
j_call: TRBJ1-1
cdr3_nt: TGTGCCAGCAGCTTGGGGGACAGTTTCCCGCAGGACACTGAAGCTTTCTTT
cdr3_aa: CASSLGDSFPQDTEAFF

clone_size: -
v_call: TRBV6-5
d_call: -
j_call: TRBJ1-5
cdr3_nt: TGTGCCAGCAGTTACCGCAGGCAGCCCCAGCATTTT
cdr3_aa: CASSYRRQPQHF

clone_size: -
v_call: TRBV7-2
d_call: TRBD2
j_call: TRBJ2-1
cdr3_nt: TGTGCCAGCAGCCCCCGGGGGGGGGATGAGCAGTTCTTC
cdr3_aa: CASSPRGGDEQFF

clone_size: -
v_call: TRBV7-6
d_call: TRBD1
j_call: TRBJ1-4
cdr3_nt: TGTGCCAGCAGCCAAGGACAGGGCACTAATGAAAAACTGTTTTTT
cdr3_aa: CASSQGQGTNEKLFF

clone_size: -
v_call: TRBV5-1
d_call: TRBD1
j_call: TRBJ1-1
cdr3_nt: TGCGCCAGCAGCTCGCAGGGGGCCTCAGACACTGAAGCTTTCTTT
cdr3_aa: CASSSQGASDTEAFF

clone_size: -
v_call: TRBV6-5
d_call: -
j_call: TRBJ1-4
cdr3_nt: TGTGCCAGCAGACCGGGTCATAATGAAAAACTGTTTTTT
cdr3_aa: CASRPGHNEKLFF

clone_size: -
v_call: TRBV5-1
d_call: TRBD1
j_call: TRBJ2-3
cdr3_nt: TGCGCCAGCAGCATAGGACAGGGGGGAGATACGCAGTATTTT
cdr3_aa: CASSIGQGGDTQYF

clone_size: once
v_call: TRBV2
d_call: -
j_call: TRBJ2-7
cdr3_nt: TGTGCCAGCAGTGCCCGGGAATACGAGCAGTACTTC
cdr3_aa: CASSAREYEQYF

clone_size: -
v_call: TRBV28
d_call: TRBD2
j_call: TRBJ2-5
cdr3_nt: TGTGCCAGCAGCCGTGGGACTAGCGGGAGGTCAGAGACCCAGTACTTC
cdr3_aa: CASSRGTSGRSETQYF

clone_size: -
v_call: TRBV7-3
d_call: TRBD2
j_call: TRBJ2-2
cdr3_nt: TGTGCCAGCAGCTTATTCGGGGGGAGGAACACCGGGGAGCTGTTTTTT
cdr3_aa: CASSLFGGRNTGELFF

clone_size: -
v_call: TRBV4-2
d_call: -
j_call: TRBJ2-3
cdr3_nt: TGTGCCAGCAGCCGGAGCGGGCCCACAGATACGCAGTATTTT
cdr3_aa: CASSRSGPTDTQYF

clone_size: -
v_call: TRBV4-1
d_call: -
j_call: TRBJ2-1
cdr3_nt: TGCGCCAGCAGCCAAGAATGGGCAGGGAGGTCACTAGCTGGAAATGAGCAGTTCTTC
cdr3_aa: CASSQEWAGRSLAGNEQFF

clone_size: -
v_call: TRBV7-9
d_call: TRBD2
j_call: TRBJ2-1
cdr3_nt: TGTGCCAGCAGCTTGACCGGGACTAGCAATGAGCAGTTCTTC
cdr3_aa: CASSLTGTSNEQFF

clone_size: once
v_call: TRBV6-2/TRBV6-3
d_call: TRBD2
j_call: TRBJ2-4
cdr3_nt: TGTGCCAGCAGTCAAACTAGCGGGCCAAACATTCAGTACTTC
cdr3_aa: CASSQTSGPNIQYF

clone_size: -
v_call: TRBV28
d_call: TRBD1
j_call: TRBJ1-5
cdr3_nt: TGTGCCAGCACCCGGGACAGGCCAAATCAGCCCCAGCATTTT
cdr3_aa: CASTRDRPNQPQHF

clone_size: -
v_call: TRBV3-1/TRBV3-2
d_call: -
j_call: TRBJ2-2
cdr3_nt: TGTGCCAGCAGCCAAGCACAGCTGAACACCGGGGAGCTGTTTTTT
cdr3_aa: CASSQAQLNTGELFF

clone_size: -
v_call: TRBV19
d_call: TRBD2
j_call: TRBJ2-1
cdr3_nt: TGTGCCAGTAGTTCATACTCTAGCGGCGCCTACAATGAGCAGTTCTTC
cdr3_aa: CASSSYSSGAYNEQFF

clone_size: -
v_call: TRBV29-1
d_call: TRBD1
j_call: TRBJ1-1
cdr3_nt: TGCAGCGCCGCGGGACAGCTGGACACTGAAGCTTTCTTT
cdr3_aa: CSAAGQLDTEAFF

clone_size: -
v_call: TRBV11-2
d_call: TRBD2
j_call: TRBJ2-7
cdr3_nt: TGTGCCAGCAGCTTAGCGGGGGGGGCGTTTTACGAGCAGTACTTC
cdr3_aa: CASSLAGGAFYEQYF

clone_size: -
v_call: TRBV13
d_call: -
j_call: TRBJ1-1
cdr3_nt: TGTGCCAGCAGCCCCCGGGCAGGGCAGAACACTGAAGCTTTCTTT
cdr3_aa: CASSPRAGQNTEAFF

clone_size: -
v_call: TRBV2
d_call: -
j_call: TRBJ2-7
cdr3_nt: TGTGCCAGCAGTGTTCTGTACGAGCAGTACTTC
cdr3_aa: CASSVLYEQYF

clone_size: few
v_call: TRBV18
d_call: -
j_call: TRBJ1-2
cdr3_nt: TGTGCCAGCTCACCCGTGTTACGTGGAGAAATCTATGGCTACACCTTC
cdr3_aa: CASSPVLRGEIYGYTF

clone_size: -
v_call: TRBV4-1
d_call: -
j_call: TRBJ2-5
cdr3_nt: TGCGCCAGCAGCCAACGCGGTGGAGAGACCCAGTACTTC
cdr3_aa: CASSQRGGETQYF

clone_size: -
v_call: TRBV7-9
d_call: TRBD1
j_call: TRBJ2-6
cdr3_nt: TGTGCCAGCAGGACAGGGGTGTGGGGGGCCAACGTCCTGACTTTC
cdr3_aa: CASRTGVWGANVLTF

clone_size: -
v_call: TRBV7-2
d_call: -
j_call: TRBJ1-2
cdr3_nt: TGTGCCAGCAGTCTTCAGGGGCAATTAGGCTACACCTTC
cdr3_aa: CASSLQGQLGYTF

clone_size: few
v_call: TRBV12-5
d_call: TRBD1
j_call: TRBJ1-3
cdr3_nt: TGTGCTAGTGGCCGCGGGACAGGGGGCGCGGGTTACTCTGGAAACACCATATATTTT
cdr3_aa: CASGRGTGGAGYSGNTIYF

clone_size: -
v_call: TRBV7-6
d_call: -
j_call: TRBJ1-5
cdr3_nt: TGTGCCAGCAGCCCCCTACCTACAGGGACTAGCGGTCAGCCCCAGCATTTT
cdr3_aa: CASSPLPTGTSGQPQHF

clone_size: -
v_call: TRBV12-5
d_call: -
j_call: TRBJ2-5
cdr3_nt: TGTGCTAGTGGCCCACTGGGGGGAGAGACCCAGTACTTC
cdr3_aa: CASGPLGGETQYF

clone_size: -
v_call: TRBV7-2
d_call: -
j_call: TRBJ2-2
cdr3_nt: TGTGCCAGCAGCCCCCAAGGGATGGGGAGACGGACCGGGGAGCTGTTTTTT
cdr3_aa: CASSPQGMGRRTGELFF

clone_size: -
v_call: TRBV18
d_call: -
j_call: TRBJ2-3
cdr3_nt: TGTGCCAGCTCACACCCCGGGCCGATGAGAGGGGATACGCAGTATTTT
cdr3_aa: CASSHPGPMRGDTQYF

clone_size: -
v_call: TRBV28
d_call: -
j_call: TRBJ2-1
cdr3_nt: TGTGCCAGCACCCTGGGCGGGGATGAGCAGTTCTTC
cdr3_aa: CASTLGGDEQFF

clone_size: -
v_call: TRBV27
d_call: TRBD1
j_call: TRBJ1-1
cdr3_nt: TGTGCCAGCAGAGGGACAGTGAACACTGAAGCTTTCTTT
cdr3_aa: CASRGTVNTEAFF

clone_size: -
v_call: TRBV21-1
d_call: -
j_call: TRBJ1-1
cdr3_nt: TGTGCCAGCAGCAAACCAAAAGGGGGCTCCAACACTGAAGCTTTCTTT
cdr3_aa: CASSKPKGGSNTEAFF

clone_size: -
v_call: TRBV6-5
d_call: -
j_call: TRBJ1-5
cdr3_nt: TGTGCCAGCAGCCGTGACAGGTTAGGCAATCAGCCCCAGCATTTT
cdr3_aa: CASSRDRLGNQPQHF